This T cell receptor (beta chain) appears in the sequencing data of a study of human CD8 memory T cell subsets. The germline V gene has CDR1 SGDLS and CDR2 YYNGEE. The CDR3 runs to 15 residues. Libraries of TCR beta chains were produced by 5' RACE (UMI-labeled). TCRdb reworked the 5' RACE reads into one entry per CDR3 protein, no DNA. The sample table sets out roughly 4,000 distinct CDR3 sequences. The PBMC came from buffy coats of healthy donors. Negative magnetic separation was used for the enrichment of total CD8+ T cells. General study results and limits: In the comparison of repertoires, stem-like memory and precursor exhausted T cells overlapped only minimally.

Turning to this clonotype: Its antigen is undetermined.

The J gene is TRBJ2-7, the V gene TRBV9; TCRdb's D gene call, TRBD1, goes unchecked for lack of DNA. This sequence was found in a human donor in good health. The source material was CD8+ T cells from PBMCs. The CDR3 region is CASSVLGQGPYEQYF.